This TCR beta chain originates from a study of blood T cell repertoires in COVID-19. Assay used: immunoSEQ multiplex PCR; TCRdb lists only in-frame clones, some missing. The top ten clones hold 1.5% to 2% of a sample with about 250,000 clones, approximately 89% of them seen once. CDR3 length: 17 amino acids. Germline-derived CDR1 and CDR2 are SGHAT and FQNNGV. The V segment lost 5 bases and the J segment 9 bases; nucleotides outside the gene matches: 12. The clonotype originates from a woman aged 55-75 years who had recovered from COVID-19. The chain is built from TRBV11-2 and TRBJ2-1; TRBD2 matches 14 bases. The sequencing sample was made of peripheral blood. The CDR3 protein is CASSPRLAGGYGLEQFF. In nucleotides, the CDR3 is TGTGCCAGCAGCCCCAGACTAGCGGGGGGGTACGGACTTGAGCAGTTCTTC.